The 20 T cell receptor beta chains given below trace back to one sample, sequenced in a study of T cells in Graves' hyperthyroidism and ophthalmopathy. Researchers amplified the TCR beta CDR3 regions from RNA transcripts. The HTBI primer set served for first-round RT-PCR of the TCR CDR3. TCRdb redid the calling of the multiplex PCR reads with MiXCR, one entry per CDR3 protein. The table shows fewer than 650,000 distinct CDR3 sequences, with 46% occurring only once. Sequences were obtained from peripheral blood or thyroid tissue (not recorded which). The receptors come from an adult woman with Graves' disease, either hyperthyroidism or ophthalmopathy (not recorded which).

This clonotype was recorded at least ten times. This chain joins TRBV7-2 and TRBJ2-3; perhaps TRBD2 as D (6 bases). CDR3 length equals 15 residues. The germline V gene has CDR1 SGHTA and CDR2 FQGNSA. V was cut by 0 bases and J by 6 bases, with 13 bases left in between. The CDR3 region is CASSLAGAGLDTQYF. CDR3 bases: TGTGCCAGCAGCTTAGCAGGCGCGGGATTGGATACGCAGTATTTT.

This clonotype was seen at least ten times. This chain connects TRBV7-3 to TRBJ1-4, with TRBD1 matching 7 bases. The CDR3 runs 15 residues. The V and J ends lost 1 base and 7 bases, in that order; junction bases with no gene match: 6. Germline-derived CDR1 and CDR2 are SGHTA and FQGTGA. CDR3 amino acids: CASSLMTGIVEKLFF. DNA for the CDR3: TGTGCCAGCAGCTTAATGACAGGGATTGTTGAAAAACTGTTTTTT.

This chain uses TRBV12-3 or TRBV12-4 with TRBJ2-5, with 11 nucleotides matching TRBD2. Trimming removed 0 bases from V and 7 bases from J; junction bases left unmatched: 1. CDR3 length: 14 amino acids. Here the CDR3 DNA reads TGTGCCAGCAGTTTAGCTAGCGGGGGGGGGACCCAGTACTTC. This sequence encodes CASSLASGGGTQYF.

The CDR3 region has the DNA TGTGCCAGCAGCGGAACAGGTCCCGTTAATCAGCCCCAGCATTTT. Translated, it gives CASSGTGPVNQPQHF. The chain joins TRBV7-9 to TRBJ1-5; D might be TRBD1 (5 bases). Trimming left V 5 bases short and J 4 bases short, with 15 bases between. This CDR3 is built from 15 residues. The germline CDR1 and CDR2 sequences are SEHNR and FQNEAQ (reference sequence).

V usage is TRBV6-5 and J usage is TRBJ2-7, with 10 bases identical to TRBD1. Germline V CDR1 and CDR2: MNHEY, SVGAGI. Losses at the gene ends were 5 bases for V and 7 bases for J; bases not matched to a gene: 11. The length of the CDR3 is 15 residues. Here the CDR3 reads CASSAWDRGSGEQYF. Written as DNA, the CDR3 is TGTGCCAGCAGTGCGTGGGACAGGGGATCGGGGGAGCAGTACTTC.

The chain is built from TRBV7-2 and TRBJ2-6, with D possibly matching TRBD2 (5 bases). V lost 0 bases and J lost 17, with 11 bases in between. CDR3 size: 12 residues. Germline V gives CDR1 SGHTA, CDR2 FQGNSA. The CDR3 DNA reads TGTGCCAGCAGCTTAGCGAGCGGCAGGATGACTTTC. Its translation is CASSLASGRMTF.

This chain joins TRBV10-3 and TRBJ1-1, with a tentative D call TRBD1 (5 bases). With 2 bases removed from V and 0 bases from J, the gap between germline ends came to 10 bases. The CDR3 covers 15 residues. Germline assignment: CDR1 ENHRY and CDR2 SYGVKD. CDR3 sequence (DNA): TGTGCCATCAGTGAGGCAGGGCGGCTGAACACTGAAGCTTTCTTT. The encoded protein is CAISEAGRLNTEAFF.

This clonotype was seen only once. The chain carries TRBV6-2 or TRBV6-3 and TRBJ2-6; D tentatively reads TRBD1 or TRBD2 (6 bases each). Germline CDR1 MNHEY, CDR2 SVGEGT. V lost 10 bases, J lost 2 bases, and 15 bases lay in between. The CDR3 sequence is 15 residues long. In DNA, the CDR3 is TGTGCCAATGGGAGGACAGAGGCTGGGGCCAACGTCCTGACTTTC. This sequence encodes CANGRTEAGANVLTF.

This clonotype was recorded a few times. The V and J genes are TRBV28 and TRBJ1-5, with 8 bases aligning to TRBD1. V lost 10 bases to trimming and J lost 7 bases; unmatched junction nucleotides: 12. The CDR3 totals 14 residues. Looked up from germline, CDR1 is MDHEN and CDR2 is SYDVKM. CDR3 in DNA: TGTGCCATCAATCCAGGGGGCGCAGGACAGCCCCAGCATTTT. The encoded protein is CAINPGGAGQPQHF.

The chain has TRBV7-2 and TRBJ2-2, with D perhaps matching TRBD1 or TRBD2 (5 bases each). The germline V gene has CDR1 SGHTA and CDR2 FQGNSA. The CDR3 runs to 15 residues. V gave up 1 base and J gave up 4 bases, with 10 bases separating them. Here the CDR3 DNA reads TGTGCCAGCAGCTTAGTTGGGGGTCGCACCGGGGAGCTGTTTTTT. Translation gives CASSLVGGRTGELFF.

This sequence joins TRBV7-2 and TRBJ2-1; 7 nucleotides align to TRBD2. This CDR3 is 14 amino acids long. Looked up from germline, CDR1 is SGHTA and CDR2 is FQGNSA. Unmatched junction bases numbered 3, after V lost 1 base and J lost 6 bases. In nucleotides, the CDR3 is TGTGCCAGCAGCTTAGGGCTAGCGGCCAATGAGCAGTTCTTC. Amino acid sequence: CASSLGLAANEQFF.

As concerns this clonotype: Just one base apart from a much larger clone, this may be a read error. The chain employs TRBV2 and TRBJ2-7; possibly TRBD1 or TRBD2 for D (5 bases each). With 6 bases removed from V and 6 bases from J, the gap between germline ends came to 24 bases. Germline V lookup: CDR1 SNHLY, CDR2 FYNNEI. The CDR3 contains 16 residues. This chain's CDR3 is CASSPPLVLGVGEQYF. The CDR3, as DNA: TGTGCCAGCAGCCCTCCGCTTGTGCTGGGGGTGGGCGAGCAGTACTTC.

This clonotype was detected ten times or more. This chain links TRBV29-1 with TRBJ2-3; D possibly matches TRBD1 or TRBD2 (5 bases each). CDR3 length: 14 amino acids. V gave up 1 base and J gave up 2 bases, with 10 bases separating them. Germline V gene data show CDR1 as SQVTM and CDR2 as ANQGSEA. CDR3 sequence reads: CSVEGGLATDTQYF. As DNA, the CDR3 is TGCAGCGTTGAAGGGGGGTTAGCCACAGATACGCAGTATTTT.

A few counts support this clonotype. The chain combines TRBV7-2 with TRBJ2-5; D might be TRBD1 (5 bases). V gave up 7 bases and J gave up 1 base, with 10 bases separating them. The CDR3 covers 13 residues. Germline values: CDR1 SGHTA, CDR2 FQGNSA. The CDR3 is CASKGPGQETQYF. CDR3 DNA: TGTGCCAGCAAGGGGCCAGGCCAAGAGACCCAGTACTTC.

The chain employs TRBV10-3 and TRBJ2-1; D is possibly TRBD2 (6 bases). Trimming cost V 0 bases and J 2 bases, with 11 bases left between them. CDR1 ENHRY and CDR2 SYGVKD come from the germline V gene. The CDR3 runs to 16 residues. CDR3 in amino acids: CAISESNPGAYNEQFF. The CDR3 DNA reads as TGTGCCATCAGTGAGTCGAACCCGGGAGCCTACAATGAGCAGTTCTTC.

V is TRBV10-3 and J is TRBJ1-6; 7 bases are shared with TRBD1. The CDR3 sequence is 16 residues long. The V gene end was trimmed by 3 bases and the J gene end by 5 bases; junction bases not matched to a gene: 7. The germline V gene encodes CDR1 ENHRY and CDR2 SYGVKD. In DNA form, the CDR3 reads TGTGCCATCAGTGACCCAACGGGACAGAATAATTCACCCCTCCACTTT. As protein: CAISDPTGQNNSPLHF.

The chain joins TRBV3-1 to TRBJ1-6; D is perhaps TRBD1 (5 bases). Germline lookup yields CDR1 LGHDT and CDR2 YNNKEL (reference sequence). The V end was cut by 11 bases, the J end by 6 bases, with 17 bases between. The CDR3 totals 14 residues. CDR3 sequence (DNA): TGTGCCTCCCGGGACTCGGGTTTTAATTCACCCCTCCACTTT. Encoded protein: CASRDSGFNSPLHF.

CDR3 region: CASSEQGGWVSPLHF. CDR3 nucleotide sequence: TGTGCCAGCAGTGAACAGGGTGGATGGGTTTCACCCCTCCACTTT. This rearrangement joins TRBV2 to TRBJ1-6; a possible D gene is TRBD1 (5 bases). Germline-derived CDR1 and CDR2 are SNHLY and FYNNEI. This CDR3 is built from 15 residues. V gave up 2 bases and J gave up 9 bases, with 14 bases separating them.

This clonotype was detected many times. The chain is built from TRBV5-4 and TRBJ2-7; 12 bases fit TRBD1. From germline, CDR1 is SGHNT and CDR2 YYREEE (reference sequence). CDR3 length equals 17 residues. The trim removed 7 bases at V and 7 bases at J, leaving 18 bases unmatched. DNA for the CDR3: TGTGCCAGCGAAGTCCTTCGAGGGACAGGGGGCGCGAGGGAGCAGTACTTC. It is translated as CASEVLRGTGGAREQYF.

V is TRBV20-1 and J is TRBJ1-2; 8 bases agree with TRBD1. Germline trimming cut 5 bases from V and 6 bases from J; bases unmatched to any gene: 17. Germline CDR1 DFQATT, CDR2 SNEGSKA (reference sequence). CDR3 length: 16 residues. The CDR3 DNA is TGCAGTGCTCCAGGGGGCGGCAGCACCGGGGACGATGGCTACACCTTC. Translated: CSAPGGGSTGDDGYTF.